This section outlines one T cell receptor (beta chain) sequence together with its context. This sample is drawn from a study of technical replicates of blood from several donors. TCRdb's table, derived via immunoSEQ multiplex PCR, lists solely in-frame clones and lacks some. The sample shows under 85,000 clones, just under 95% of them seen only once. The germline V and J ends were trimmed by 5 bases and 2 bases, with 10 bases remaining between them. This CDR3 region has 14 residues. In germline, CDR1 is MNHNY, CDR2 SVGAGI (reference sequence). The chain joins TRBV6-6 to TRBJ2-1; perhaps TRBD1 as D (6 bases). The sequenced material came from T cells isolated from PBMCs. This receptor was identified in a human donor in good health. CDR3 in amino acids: CASSTGMTYNEQFF. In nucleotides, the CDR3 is TGTGCCAGCAGTACAGGGATGACCTACAATGAGCAGTTCTTC.